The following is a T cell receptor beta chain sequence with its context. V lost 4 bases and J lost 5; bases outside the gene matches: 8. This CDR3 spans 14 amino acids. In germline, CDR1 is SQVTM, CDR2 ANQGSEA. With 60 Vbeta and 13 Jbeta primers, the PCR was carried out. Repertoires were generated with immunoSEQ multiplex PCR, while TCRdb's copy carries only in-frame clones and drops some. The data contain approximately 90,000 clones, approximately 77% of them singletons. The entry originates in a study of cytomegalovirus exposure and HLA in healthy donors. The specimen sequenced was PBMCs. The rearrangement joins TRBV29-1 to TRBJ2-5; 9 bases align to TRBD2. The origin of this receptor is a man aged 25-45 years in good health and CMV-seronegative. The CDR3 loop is CSVALAGPRETQYF. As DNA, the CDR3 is TGCAGCGTTGCACTAGCGGGCCCACGGGAGACCCAGTACTTC.